Listed below are T cell receptor beta chains from one sample, sequenced in a study of OX40 agonist ivuxolimab in advanced cancers. TCRdb keeps only in-frame clones here, not all; method: immunoSEQ multiplex PCR. The sample has 40,000 to 45,000 clones, around nine tenths seen once. The source was CD4+ or CD8+ T cells sorted from blood, collected in a trial of the OX40 agonist ivuxolimab. Receptors originate from an adult with an advanced solid tumor such as melanoma, head and neck, liver or kidney cancer. CDR3s include the opening cysteine and the closing phenylalanine or tryptophan.

V gene: TRBV7-3
J gene: TRBJ2-7
CDR3 protein: CASSLIGGHYEQYF

V gene: TRBV19
J gene: TRBJ2-7
CDR3 protein: CASSKVGYSSYEQYF

V gene: TRBV5-6
J gene: TRBJ1-2
CDR3 protein: CASSFRGVEGYAF

V gene: TRBV28
J gene: TRBJ2-3
CDR3 protein: CASSFFQGRTVDTQYF

V gene: TRBV5-4
J gene: TRBJ1-6
CDR3 protein: CASSLGDNSPLHF

V gene: TRBV27
J gene: TRBJ1-2
CDR3 protein: CASSLGQGPYGYTF

V gene: TRBV2
J gene: TRBJ2-7
CDR3 protein: CASSPEDHEQYF

V gene: TRBV13
J gene: TRBJ2-3
CDR3 protein: CASSLLRDRGPYSTDTQYF

V gene: TRBV7-6
J gene: TRBJ1-1
CDR3 protein: CASSPGGRNTEAFF

V gene: TRBV6-6
J gene: TRBJ1-5
CDR3 protein: CASSGLSVSNQPQHF

V gene: TRBV9
J gene: TRBJ2-7
CDR3 protein: CASSVGDRSEQYF

V gene: TRBV4-2
J gene: TRBJ1-3
CDR3 protein: CASKLTFSDRDLGNTIYF

V gene: TRBV7-6
J gene: TRBJ2-7
CDR3 protein: CASSPSWGDSYEQYF

V gene: TRBV4-3
J gene: TRBJ2-6
CDR3 protein: CASSQGFYGANVLTF

V gene: TRBV27
J gene: TRBJ2-6
CDR3 protein: CASSFAGAGANVLTF

V gene: TRBV10-3
J gene: TRBJ2-4
CDR3 protein: CAISEAGAKNIQYF